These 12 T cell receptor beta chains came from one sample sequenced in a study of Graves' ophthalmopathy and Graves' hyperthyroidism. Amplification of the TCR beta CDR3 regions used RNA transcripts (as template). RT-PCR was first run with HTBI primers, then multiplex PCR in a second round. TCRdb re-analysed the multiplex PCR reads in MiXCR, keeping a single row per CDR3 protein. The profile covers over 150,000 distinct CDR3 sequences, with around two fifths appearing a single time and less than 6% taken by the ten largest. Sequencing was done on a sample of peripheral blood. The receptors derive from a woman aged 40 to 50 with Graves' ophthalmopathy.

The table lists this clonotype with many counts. CDR3 loop: CSARHGTPLEQYF. For the CDR3, the DNA is TGCAGTGCTAGACATGGGACCCCTCTCGAGCAGTACTTC. V is TRBV20-1 and J is TRBJ2-7; TRBD1 or TRBD2 may be the D gene (5 bases each). Trimming removed 2 bases from V and 6 bases from J, with 14 bases in between. CDR1 is DFQATT, CDR2 SNEGSKA, per germline (reference sequence). CDR3 length: 13 amino acids.

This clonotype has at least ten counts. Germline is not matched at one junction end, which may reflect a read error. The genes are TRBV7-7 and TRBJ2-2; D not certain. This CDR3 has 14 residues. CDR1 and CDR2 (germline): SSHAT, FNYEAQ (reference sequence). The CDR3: CASSLAWGPGELFF. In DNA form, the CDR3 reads TGTGCTAGCAGCTTAGCATGGGGTCCCGGGGAGCTGTTTTTT.

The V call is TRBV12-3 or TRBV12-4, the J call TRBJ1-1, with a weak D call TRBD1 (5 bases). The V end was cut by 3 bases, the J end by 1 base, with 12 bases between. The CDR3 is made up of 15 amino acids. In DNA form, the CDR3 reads TGTGCCAGCAGTTTTGGGGCGGAGGGGAACACTGAAGCTTTCTTT. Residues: CASSFGAEGNTEAFF.

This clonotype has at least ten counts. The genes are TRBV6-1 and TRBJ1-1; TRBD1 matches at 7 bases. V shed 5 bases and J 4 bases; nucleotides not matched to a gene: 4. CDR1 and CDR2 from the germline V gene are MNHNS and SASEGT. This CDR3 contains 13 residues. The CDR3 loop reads CASSKQGTTEAFF. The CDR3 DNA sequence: TGTGCCAGCAGTAAACAGGGGACCACTGAAGCTTTCTTT.

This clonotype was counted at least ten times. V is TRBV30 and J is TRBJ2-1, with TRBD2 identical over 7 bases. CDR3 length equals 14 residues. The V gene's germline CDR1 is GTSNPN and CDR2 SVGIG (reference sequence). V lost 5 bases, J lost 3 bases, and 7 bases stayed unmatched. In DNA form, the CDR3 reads TGTGCCTGGGGGAGCGGGATCAACTACAATGAGCAGTTCTTC. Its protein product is CAWGSGINYNEQFF.

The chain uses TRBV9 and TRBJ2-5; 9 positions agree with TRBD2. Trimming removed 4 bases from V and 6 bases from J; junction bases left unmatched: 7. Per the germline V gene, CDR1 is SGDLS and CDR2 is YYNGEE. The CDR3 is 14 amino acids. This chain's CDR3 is CASSPGTSLKTQYF. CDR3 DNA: TGTGCCAGCAGCCCCGGGACTAGCTTAAAGACCCAGTACTTC.

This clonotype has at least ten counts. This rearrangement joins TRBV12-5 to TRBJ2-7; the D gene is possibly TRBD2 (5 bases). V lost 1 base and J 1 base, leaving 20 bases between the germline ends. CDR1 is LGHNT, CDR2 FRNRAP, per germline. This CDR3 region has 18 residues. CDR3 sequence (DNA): TGTGCTAGTGGTTTGGGCCCTGGGGTAACCGGGGTATCCTACGAGCAGTACTTC. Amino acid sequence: CASGLGPGVTGVSYEQYF.

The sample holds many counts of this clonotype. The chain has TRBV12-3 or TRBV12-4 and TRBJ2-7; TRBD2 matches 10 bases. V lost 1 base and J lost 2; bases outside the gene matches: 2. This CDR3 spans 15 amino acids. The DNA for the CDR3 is TGTGCCAGCAGTTTAGATAGCGGGAGGACCTACGAGCAGTACTTC. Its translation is CASSLDSGRTYEQYF.

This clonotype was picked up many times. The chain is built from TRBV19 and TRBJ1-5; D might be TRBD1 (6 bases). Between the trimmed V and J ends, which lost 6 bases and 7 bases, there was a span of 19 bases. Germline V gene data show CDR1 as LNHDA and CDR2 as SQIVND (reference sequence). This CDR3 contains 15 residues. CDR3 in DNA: TGTGCCAGTAGCTCCCTCGACAGGCCGGGGCAGCCCCAGCATTTT. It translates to CASSSLDRPGQPQHF.

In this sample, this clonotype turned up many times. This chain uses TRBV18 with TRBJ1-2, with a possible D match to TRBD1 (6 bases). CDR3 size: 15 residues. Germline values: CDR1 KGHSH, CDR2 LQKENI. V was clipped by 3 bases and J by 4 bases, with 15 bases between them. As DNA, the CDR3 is TGTGCCAGCTCACCCCAACAGGGAGGGGGCTATGGCTACACCTTC. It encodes CASSPQQGGGYGYTF. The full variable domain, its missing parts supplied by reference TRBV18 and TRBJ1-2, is NAGVMQNPRHLVRRRGQEARLRCSPMKGHSHVYWYRQLPEEGLKFMVYLQKENIIDESGMPKERFSAEFPKEGPSILRIQQVVRGDSAAYFCASSPQQGGGYGYTFGSGTRLTVV.

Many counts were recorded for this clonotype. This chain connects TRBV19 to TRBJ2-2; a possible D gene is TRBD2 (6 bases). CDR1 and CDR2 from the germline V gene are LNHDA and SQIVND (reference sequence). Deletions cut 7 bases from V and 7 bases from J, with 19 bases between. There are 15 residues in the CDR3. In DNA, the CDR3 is TGTGCCAGTAAGGCGGATATCAGAGCGGGCGGGGAGCTGTTTTTT. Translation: CASKADIRAGGELFF.

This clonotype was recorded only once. The CDR3 nucleotides are TGTGCCAGCAGCTTAGCGCTAGCGGGAGTCCACGAGCAGTACTTC. It specifies CASSLALAGVHEQYF. The chain recombines TRBV7-2 with TRBJ2-7; 10 bases align to TRBD2. The V gene end was trimmed by 0 bases and the J gene end by 5 bases; junction bases not matched to a gene: 4. Germline V gene lookup returns CDR1 SGHTA and CDR2 FQGNSA. This CDR3 spans 15 amino acids. The variable domain in full, with the rest retrieved from reference TRBV7-2 and TRBJ2-7, is GAGVSQSPSNKVTEKGKDVELRCDPISGHTALYWYRQSLGQGLEFLIYFQGNSAPDKSGLPSDRFSAERTGGSVSTLTIQRTQQEDSAVYLCASSLALAGVHEQYFGPGTRLTVT.